This T cell receptor (beta chain) was identified during a study of blood T cells in healthy people across ages. Across the study: About one barcoded TCR beta cDNA was captured per two T cells.

Together with a sample-barcoded 5' primer, a J-beta primer mix was included in a second PCR lasting about 7 to 11 cycles. Each CDR3 protein is one row after TCRdb ran MiXCR on the 5' RACE reads. The data contain 550,000 to 750,000 distinct CDR3 sequences, more than 20% of them singletons. The people who gave samples were healthy Caucasians from Russia, aged about 6 to 95. Per sample, a minimum of 6 million PBMCs were isolated. The table lists this clonotype with a few counts. Germline V gives CDR1 SQVTM, CDR2 ANQGSEA. V lost 2 bases and J lost 2, with 9 bases in between. This CDR3 contains 13 residues.

The sample was blood. The source of this sequence is a man between 65 and 79 years old in good health. J is TRBJ2-5 and V is TRBV29-1, with D perhaps matching TRBD1 (6 bases). The CDR3 DNA is TGCAGCGTTGAAAGGACAGCACAAGAGACCCAGTACTTC. Protein: CSVERTAQETQYF.